The T cell receptor (beta chain) described here comes from a study of CD8+ T cells in alopecia areata. Study-level information: The tofacitinib course ran for 6 to 18 months and was followed by 6 months off drug. Overall study results and limits: Patients shared TCRs less clearly than mice did, possibly for HLA-related reasons.

The CDR3 is 15 amino acids. The V gene's germline CDR1 is GTSNPN and CDR2 SVGIG (reference sequence). Trimming removed 0 bases at V and 2 bases at J, with 11 bases between. Regarding treatment: oral pan-JAK inhibitor, 5-10 mg twice daily. Sequencing used cDNA as its template, made by extracting RNA and reverse transcribing it. Data came from immunoSEQ multiplex PCR; TCRdb stores just in-frame clones and leaves some out. The sample contains more than 90,000 clones, under 70% of which appear only once. A word on this clone: Antigen: not known.

The sequencing used CD8+ T cells sorted from blood, collected at week 4, from a patient treated with tofacitinib. The chain uses TRBV30 and TRBJ1-5; D remains unclear. The source of this sequence is a human donor with alopecia areata. Here the CDR3 reads CAWSVRGLGNQPQHF. The CDR3 nucleotides read TGTGCCTGGAGTGTACGAGGCTTAGGCAATCAGCCCCAGCATTTT.